This T cell receptor (beta chain) was identified in a study of cytomegalovirus exposure and HLA in healthy donors. The primer mix had 60 Vbeta and 13 Jbeta primers. TCRdb's copy holds only in-frame clones and misses some; the assay was immunoSEQ multiplex PCR. The table lists about 130,000 clones, just over 75% of them singletons. CDR3 length: 13 residues. J lost 7 bases, V lost 7 bases, and 10 bases had no gene match. Germline values: CDR1 SQVTM, CDR2 ANQGSEA. This clone was seen more than once but under ten times. This sequence was found in a woman aged 45 to 65 in good health and CMV-seronegative. The chain joins TRBV29-1 to TRBJ2-1; 7 bases are a match to TRBD2. The specimen sequenced was PBMCs. CDR3 in amino acids: CSESLREGNEQFF. CDR3 nucleotide sequence: TGCAGCGAGTCCCTGAGGGAGGGGAATGAGCAGTTCTTC.